The sequence of this T cell receptor (beta chain) was determined in a study of shared clonotypes between healthy human individuals. For the study at large: Each donor had three CD4 naive, three CD4 memory, two CD8 naive and one CD8 memory plate.

Profiling relied on immunoSEQ multiplex PCR, and the TCRdb table lists in-frame clones only, not all of them. The sample lists about 520,000 clones, roughly 95% occurring once. Nashville, Tennessee was home to all donors, each a Caucasian adult. CDR3 length equals 16 residues. Germline CDR1 and CDR2: SGHRS and YFSETQ. Germline trimming cut 0 bases from V and 5 bases from J; bases unmatched to any gene: 10. The specimen was naive CD4+ T cells sorted from blood. The sample's subset: CD45RA+ positively selected. This clonotype originated in a woman aged 30 to 39 in good health. The V and J genes are TRBV5-1 and TRBJ2-7, with 8 bases identical to TRBD1. CDR3 sequence reads: CASSLDYGTGGDEQYF. CDR3 bases: TGCGCCAGCAGCTTGGATTACGGGACAGGAGGCGACGAGCAGTACTTC.